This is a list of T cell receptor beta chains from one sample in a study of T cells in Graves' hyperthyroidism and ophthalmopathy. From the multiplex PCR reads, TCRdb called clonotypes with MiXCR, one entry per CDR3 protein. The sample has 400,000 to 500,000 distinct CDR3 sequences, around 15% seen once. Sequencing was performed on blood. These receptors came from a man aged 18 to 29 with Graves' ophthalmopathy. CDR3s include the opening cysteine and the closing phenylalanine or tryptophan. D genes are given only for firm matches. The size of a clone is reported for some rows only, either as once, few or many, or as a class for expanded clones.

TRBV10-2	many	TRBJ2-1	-	CASSESLDARNEQFF	TGCGCCAGCAGTGAGTCACTAGATGCACGGAATGAGCAGTTCTTC
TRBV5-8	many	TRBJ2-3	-	CASSLVEGSQYF	TGTGCCAGCAGCTTGGTGGAGGGGTCGCAGTATTTT
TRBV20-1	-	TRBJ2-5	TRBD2	CSAFGLAGGGQETQYF	TGCAGTGCTTTCGGACTAGCGGGAGGCGGTCAAGAGACCCAGTACTTC
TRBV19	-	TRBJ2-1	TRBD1	CASSKRQGWDEQFF	TGTGCCAGTAGTAAGCGACAGGGTTGGGATGAGCAGTTCTTC
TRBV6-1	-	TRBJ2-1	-	CASSETATLGNEQFF	TGTGCCAGCAGTGAAACGGCTACCCTGGGGAATGAGCAGTTCTTC
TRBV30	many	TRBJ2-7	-	CAWSVGGSSSYEQYF	TGTGCCTGGAGTGTAGGGGGATCAAGCTCCTACGAGCAGTACTTC
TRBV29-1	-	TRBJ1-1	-	CSVDWGTGTEAFF	TGCAGCGTAGATTGGGGCACTGGTACTGAAGCTTTCTTT
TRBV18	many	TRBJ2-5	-	CASSPRSGAETQYF	TGTGCCAGCTCACCACGATCGGGGGCGGAGACCCAGTACTTC
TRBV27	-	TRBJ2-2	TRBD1	CASSRTGTGTGELFF	TGTGCCAGCAGCAGGACAGGGACGGGCACCGGGGAGCTGTTTTTT
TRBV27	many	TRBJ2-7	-	CASSLLGDEQYF	TGTGCCAGCAGTTTGCTGGGTGACGAGCAGTACTTC
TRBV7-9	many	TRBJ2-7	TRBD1	CASSGEGQGTYEQYF	TGTGCCAGCAGCGGGGAGGGACAGGGGACCTACGAGCAGTACTTC
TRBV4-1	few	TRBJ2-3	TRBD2	CASSHRKGAGGLDTQYF	TGCGCCAGCAGCCACCGCAAGGGAGCGGGGGGGTTAGATACGCAGTATTTT
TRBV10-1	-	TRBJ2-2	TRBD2	CASSNSSGRAATGELFF	TGCGCCAGCAGTAATTCTAGCGGGAGGGCCGCGACCGGGGAGCTGTTTTTT
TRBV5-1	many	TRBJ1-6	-	CASSLSEGYNSPLHF	TGCGCCAGCAGCTTGTCCGAGGGGTATAATTCACCCCTCCACTTT
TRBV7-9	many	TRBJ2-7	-	CASTQNTGTYEQYF	TGTGCCAGCACCCAAAACACGGGTACCTACGAGCAGTACTTC
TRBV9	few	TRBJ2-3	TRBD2	CASSVGAGGADTQYF	TGTGCCAGCAGCGTAGGGGCGGGAGGTGCAGATACGCAGTATTTT
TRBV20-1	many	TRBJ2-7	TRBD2	CSVPLAGVFHFYEQYF	TGCAGTGTCCCACTAGCGGGAGTTTTCCACTTCTACGAGCAGTACTTC
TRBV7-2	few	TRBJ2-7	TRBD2	CASSSSGGASEQYF	TGTGCCAGCAGCTCCAGCGGGGGGGCGAGTGAGCAGTACTTC
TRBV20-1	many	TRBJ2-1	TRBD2	CSARRASGSLEQFF	TGCAGTGCTAGAAGGGCTAGCGGGAGTTTGGAGCAGTTCTTC
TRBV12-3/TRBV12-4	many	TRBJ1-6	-	CASTETGRSPLHF	TGTGCCAGCACCGAGACAGGACGTTCACCCCTCCACTTT
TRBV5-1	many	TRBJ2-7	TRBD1	CASRADRSYEQYF	TGCGCCAGCCGGGCGGACAGGTCCTACGAGCAGTACTTC
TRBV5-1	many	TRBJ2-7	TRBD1	CASSSWDRGFYEQYF	TGCGCCAGCAGCAGCTGGGACAGGGGATTCTACGAGCAGTACTTC
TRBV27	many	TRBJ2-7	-	CASSLAQSYEQYF	TGTGCCAGCAGTTTAGCCCAATCCTACGAGCAGTACTTC
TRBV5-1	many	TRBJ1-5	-	CASSLGTTQPQHF	TGTGCCAGCAGCTTAGGGACGACCCAGCCCCAGCATTTT
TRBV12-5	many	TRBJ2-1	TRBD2	CASGLGGRGSYNEQFF	TGTGCTAGTGGTTTAGGCGGGAGGGGCTCCTACAATGAGCAGTTCTTC
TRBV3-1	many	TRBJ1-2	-	CASSQDGTDLNYGYTF	TGTGCCAGCAGCCAAGATGGTACGGATCTCAACTATGGCTACACCTTC
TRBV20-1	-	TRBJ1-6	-	CSAPYLYNSPLHF	TGCAGTGCCCCGTACCTCTATAATTCACCCCTCCACTTT
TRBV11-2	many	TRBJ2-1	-	CASSFGGQGNEQFF	TGTGCCAGCAGCTTTGGGGGGCAAGGCAATGAGCAGTTCTTC
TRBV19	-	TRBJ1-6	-	CASSMANSPLHF	TGTGCCAGTAGTATGGCAAATTCACCCCTCCACTTT
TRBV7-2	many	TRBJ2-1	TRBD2	CASSFLGGTYNEQFF	TGTGCCAGCAGCTTCTTGGGGGGGACCTACAATGAGCAGTTCTTC
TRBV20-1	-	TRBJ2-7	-	CSARGTRTDSYEQYF	TGCAGTGCTAGGGGCACGCGGACAGACTCCTACGAGCAGTACTTC
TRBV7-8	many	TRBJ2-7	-	CASSFGPGNYEQYF	TGTGCCAGCAGCTTTGGGCCAGGGAACTACGAGCAGTACTTC
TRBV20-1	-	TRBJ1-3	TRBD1	CSANPPGGSGNTIYF	TGCAGTGCTAATCCCCCAGGGGGCTCTGGAAACACCATATATTTT
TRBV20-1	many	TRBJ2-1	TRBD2	CSARVLRLAGVNEQFF	TGCAGTGCTAGAGTCCTGAGACTAGCGGGAGTAAATGAGCAGTTCTTC
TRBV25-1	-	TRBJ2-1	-	CASSESILANEQFF	TGTGCCAGCAGTGAATCAATACTGGCTAATGAGCAGTTCTTC
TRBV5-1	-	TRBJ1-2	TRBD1	CASSLDRGTLYGYTF	TGCGCCAGCAGCTTGGACAGGGGGACCCTGTATGGCTACACCTTC
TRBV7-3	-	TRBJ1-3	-	CASSLSSGAGNTIYF	TGTGCCAGCAGCTTATCTTCAGGCGCTGGAAACACCATATATTTT
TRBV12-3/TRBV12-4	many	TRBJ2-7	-	CASRRGTVQQYF	TGTGCCAGCCGAAGAGGAACGGTCCAGCAGTACTTC
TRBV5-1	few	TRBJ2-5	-	CASSFYGETQYF	TGCGCCAGCAGCTTTTACGGGGAGACCCAGTACTTC
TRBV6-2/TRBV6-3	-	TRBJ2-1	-	CASSYVQGTGGSGGDDEQFF	TGTGCCAGCAGTTATGTCCAGGGGACAGGGGGTAGCGGGGGGGACGATGAGCAGTTCTTC
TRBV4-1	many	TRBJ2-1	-	CASSQDRSSYNEQFF	TGCGCCAGCAGCCAAGACCGGAGCTCCTACAATGAGCAGTTCTTC
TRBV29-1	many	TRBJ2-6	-	CSVLAGDGANVLTF	TGCAGCGTTTTAGCAGGGGATGGGGCCAACGTCCTGACTTTC
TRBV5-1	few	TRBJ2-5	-	CASSWPLAGQETQYF	TGCGCCAGCAGCTGGCCCCTGGCTGGCCAAGAGACCCAGTACTTC
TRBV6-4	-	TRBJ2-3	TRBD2	CASSDSVSGSGDTQYF	TGTGCCAGCAGTGACTCGGTTAGCGGGAGTGGTGATACGCAGTATTTT
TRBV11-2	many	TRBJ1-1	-	CASSLMRDTEAFF	TGTGCCAGCAGCTTAATGAGGGACACTGAAGCTTTCTTT
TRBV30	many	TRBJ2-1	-	CAWSLGNEQFF	TGTGCCTGGAGTCTAGGGAATGAGCAGTTCTTC
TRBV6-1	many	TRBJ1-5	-	CASIPWGQGGNQPQHF	TGTGCCAGCATCCCCTGGGGCCAGGGAGGGAATCAGCCCCAGCATTTT
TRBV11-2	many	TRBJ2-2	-	CASSSTRRNTGELFF	TGTGCCAGCAGCTCAACCCGGCGGAACACCGGGGAGCTGTTTTTT
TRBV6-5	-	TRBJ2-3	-	CASSDSAGSSDTQYF	TGTGCCAGCAGTGACTCGGCGGGAAGTTCAGATACGCAGTATTTT